The 18 T cell receptor beta chains below come from one sample, sequenced in a study of response to subunit inactivated influenza vaccine. TCRdb re-called the RT-PCR reads with MiXCR, one entry per CDR3 protein. The repertoire has approximately 500,000 distinct CDR3 sequences, roughly 13% of them found once; the top ten carry around 12%. The input for sequencing was PBMCs from blood, taken 45 days after vaccination. Every receptor here comes from a man aged 50 to 59 who received an inactivated influenza vaccine.

The chain has TRBV10-3 and TRBJ1-3, with 8 bases that match TRBD1. Germline V gene lookup returns CDR1 ENHRY and CDR2 SYGVKD. V shed 6 bases, J shed 0 bases, and the junction held 4 bases outside the gene matches. This CDR3 has 15 amino acids. CDR3 loop: CAISRTGPSGNTIYF. In DNA form, the CDR3 reads TGTGCCATCAGCCGGACAGGGCCCTCTGGAAACACCATATATTTT.

This chain uses TRBV7-2 with TRBJ2-7, with 9 positions matching TRBD2. V was clipped by 6 bases and J by 3 bases; unmatched bases: 3. Germline CDR1 and CDR2: SGHTA and FQGNSA. The CDR3 is 13 amino acids. The CDR3 region has the DNA TGTGCCAGCAGTAGCGGGAGTTACTACGAGCAGTACTTC. Protein: CASSSGSYYEQYF.

This clonotype was picked up many times. This chain uses TRBV12-3 or TRBV12-4 with TRBJ2-7; D gene uncertain. The CDR3 spans 16 residues. The V gene lost 3 bases and the J gene lost 0 bases, with 15 bases spanning the gap. This CDR3 is CASSLGRQALSYEQYF. The CDR3 coding sequence is TGTGCCAGCAGTTTGGGAAGGCAGGCCCTCTCCTACGAGCAGTACTTC.

As regards this clonotype: This may be a read error, as it is one base from a much larger clone. This chain connects TRBV7-2 to TRBJ2-7; D might be TRBD1 or TRBD2, each matching 5 bases. There are 15 residues in the CDR3. The V gene lost 3 bases and the J gene lost 4 bases, with 16 bases spanning the gap. Germline CDR1 SGHTA, CDR2 FQGNSA. CDR3 in amino acids: CASSFALGVEYEQYF. CDR3 sequence (DNA): TGTGCCAGCAGCTTCGCCCTGGGGGTTGAATACGAGCAGTACTTC. Together with reference TRBV7-2 and TRBJ2-7, the CDR3 gives the full variable domain: GAGVSQSPSNKVTEKGKDVELRCDPISGHTALYWYRQSLGQGLEFLIYFQGNSAPDKSGLPSDRFSAERTGGSVSTLTIQRTQQEDSAVYLCASSFALGVEYEQYFGPGTRLTVT.

This clonotype occurred a few times. The rearrangement joins TRBV10-1 to TRBJ2-6, with 7 bases matching TRBD1. Germline values: CDR1 WNHNN, CDR2 SYGVQD (reference sequence). The V and J ends lost 4 bases and 0 bases, in that order; junction bases with no gene match: 0. There are 15 residues in the CDR3. The CDR3 sequence is CASSGQGSGANVLTF. In DNA form, the CDR3 reads TGCGCCAGCAGTGGACAGGGCTCTGGGGCCAACGTCCTGACTTTC.

This clonotype was recorded many times. The rearrangement links TRBV5-1 to TRBJ2-7; the match to TRBD2 covers 15 bases. There are 15 residues in the CDR3. The J segment lost 3 bases and the V segment lost 4 bases, leaving 2 bases of the junction unmatched. Germline lookup yields CDR1 SGHRS and CDR2 YFSETQ. CDR3: CASSPGLAGGYEQYF. The CDR3 nucleotides read TGCGCCAGCAGCCCGGGACTAGCGGGGGGCTACGAGCAGTACTTC.

On this clonotype itself: A read error may explain this, as a much larger clone is one base away. The V call is TRBV10-3, the J call TRBJ2-2; D not resolved. Trimming shortened V by 3 bases and J by 1 base, and 3 bases separated the two germline ends. The CDR3 has 13 residues. CDR1 is ENHRY and CDR2 is SYGVKD in the germline V gene. DNA for the CDR3: TGTGCCATCAGTGACAAGAACACCGGGGAGCTGTTTTTT. Translation gives CAISDKNTGELFF.

This clonotype showed up many times. The J gene is TRBJ2-1, the V gene TRBV29-1; D may be TRBD1 or TRBD2 (5 bases each). Between the trimmed V and J ends, which lost 7 bases and 12 bases, there was a span of 25 bases. Germline values: CDR1 SQVTM, CDR2 ANQGSEA. The CDR3 loop spans 14 amino acids. The CDR3 region is CSAEVGVPWGAQFF. The CDR3 DNA reads TGCAGCGCCGAGGTGGGGGTACCTTGGGGTGCGCAGTTCTTC.

The chain recombines TRBV28 with TRBJ1-1, with 7 bases identical to TRBD1. The V gene's germline CDR1 is MDHEN and CDR2 SYDVKM. With 3 bases clipped from V and 2 bases from J, the junction kept 12 bases outside the gene matches. This CDR3 comprises 17 residues. CDR3 DNA: TGTGCCAGCAGTTTCCCGGGGACAGCCGAAATTAACACTGAAGCTTTCTTT. It translates to CASSFPGTAEINTEAFF.

In its sample, this clonotype was seen many times. The chain uses TRBV20-1 and TRBJ1-2; D call uncertain. CDR1 and CDR2 (germline): DFQATT, SNEGSKA (reference sequence). This CDR3 has 13 amino acids. V was pared by 7 bases and J by 2 bases, with 14 bases between. The chain's CDR3 is CSVLFMGNYGYTF. Here the CDR3 DNA reads TGCAGTGTATTATTTATGGGGAACTATGGCTACACCTTC.

This clonotype appeared a single time. The DNA for the CDR3 is TGTGCCAGCAGCCCCGGGGGGATGCTGTTCTTC. Its protein is CASSPGGMLFF. The chain uses TRBV11-3 and TRBJ2-1, with TRBD2 matching over 7 bases. The CDR3 is 11 residues long. The germline V gene has CDR1 SGHNT and CDR2 YENEEA. V lost 5 bases, J lost 15 bases, and 7 bases stayed unmatched.

This chain uses TRBV5-5 with TRBJ1-4, with a weak D call TRBD1 (6 bases). The CDR3 contains 16 residues. Germline V gene data show CDR1 as SGHKS and CDR2 as YYEKEE (reference sequence). Trimming removed 0 bases from V and 0 bases from J, with 9 bases in between. The CDR3 DNA sequence: TGTGCCAGCAGCTTGGGACAGGAAACAACTAATGAAAAACTGTTTTTT. Its protein is CASSLGQETTNEKLFF. Full variable domain (missing parts from reference TRBV5-5 and TRBJ1-4): DAGVTQSPTHLIKTRGQQVTLRCSPISGHKSVSWYQQVLGQGPQFIFQYYEKEERGRGNFPDRFSARQFPNYSSELNVNALLLGDSALYLCASSLGQETTNEKLFFGSGTQLSVL.

In its sample, this clonotype was seen a few times. J is TRBJ2-5 and V is TRBV20-1; 8 positions match TRBD1. The germline CDR1 and CDR2 sequences are DFQATT and SNEGSKA (reference sequence). Trimming at V came to 0 bases and at J to 2 bases, leaving 8 bases not matched to a gene. This CDR3 has 16 residues. The CDR3 DNA reads TGCAGTGCTAGAGATTCGACAGGGGCTAATCAAGAGACCCAGTACTTC. It codes for CSARDSTGANQETQYF.

The chain employs TRBV18 and TRBJ2-1, with 11 bases that match TRBD2. V lost 0 bases, J lost 5 bases, and 18 bases stayed unmatched. CDR1 KGHSH and CDR2 LQKENI come from the germline V gene. The CDR3 totals 21 residues. CDR3 in DNA: TGTGCCAGCTCACCACCGGTTCGAGGGCTAGCGGGAGGCGGTATGAACAATGAGCAGTTCTTC. This translates into CASSPPVRGLAGGGMNNEQFF.

There are a few counts of this clonotype. J is TRBJ2-3 and V is TRBV20-1; D gene uncertain. The V gene lost 6 bases and the J gene lost 2 bases, with 15 bases spanning the gap. The CDR3 spans 14 residues. Per germline, CDR1 DFQATT and CDR2 SNEGSKA (reference sequence). The CDR3 region has the DNA TGCAGTGCCACGCACACCCCTACCACAGATACGCAGTATTTT. It yields the protein CSATHTPTTDTQYF.

This clonotype was seen once. The chain joins TRBV4-2 to TRBJ2-3, with TRBD2 matching 12 bases. The CDR3 is made up of 19 amino acids. V lost 0 bases to trimming and J lost 0 bases; unmatched junction nucleotides: 7. Per germline, CDR1 LGHNA and CDR2 YNFKEQ. CDR3 amino acids: CASSQDRLAGDYSTDTQYF. In DNA form, the CDR3 reads TGTGCCAGCAGCCAAGATCGACTAGCGGGGGACTATAGCACAGATACGCAGTATTTT.

This rearrangement joins TRBV12-3 or TRBV12-4 to TRBJ2-6, with D perhaps TRBD1 or TRBD2 (5 bases each). Trimming stripped 5 bases from V and 0 bases from J, with 8 bases between. This CDR3 is 15 amino acids long. CDR3: CASSRGVSGANVLTF. CDR3 nucleotide sequence: TGTGCCAGCAGTCGAGGGGTCTCTGGGGCCAACGTCCTGACTTTC.

This clonotype has just a few counts. The V and J genes are TRBV18 and TRBJ1-1; maybe TRBD1 (5 bases). There are 13 residues in the CDR3. V lost 7 bases to trimming and J lost 1 base, with 10 bases between them. Germline V gives CDR1 KGHSH, CDR2 LQKENI. CDR3 sequence (DNA): TGTGCCAGCTTACAGGAGGGGAACACTGAAGCTTTCTTT. This sequence encodes CASLQEGNTEAFF.